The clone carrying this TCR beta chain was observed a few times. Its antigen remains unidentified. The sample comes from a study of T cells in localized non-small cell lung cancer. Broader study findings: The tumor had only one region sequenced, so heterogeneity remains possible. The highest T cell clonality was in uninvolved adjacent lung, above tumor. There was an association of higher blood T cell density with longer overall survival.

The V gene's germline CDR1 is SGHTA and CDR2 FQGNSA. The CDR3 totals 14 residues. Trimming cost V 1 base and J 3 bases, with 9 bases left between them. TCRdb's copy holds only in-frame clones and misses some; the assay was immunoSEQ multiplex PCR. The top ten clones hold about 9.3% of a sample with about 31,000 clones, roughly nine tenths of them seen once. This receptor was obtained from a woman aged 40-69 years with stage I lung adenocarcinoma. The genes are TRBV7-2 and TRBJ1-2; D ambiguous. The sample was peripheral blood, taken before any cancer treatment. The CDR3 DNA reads TGTGCCAGCAGCTTAGGGCAAATTTACTATGGCTACACCTTC. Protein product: CASSLGQIYYGYTF.